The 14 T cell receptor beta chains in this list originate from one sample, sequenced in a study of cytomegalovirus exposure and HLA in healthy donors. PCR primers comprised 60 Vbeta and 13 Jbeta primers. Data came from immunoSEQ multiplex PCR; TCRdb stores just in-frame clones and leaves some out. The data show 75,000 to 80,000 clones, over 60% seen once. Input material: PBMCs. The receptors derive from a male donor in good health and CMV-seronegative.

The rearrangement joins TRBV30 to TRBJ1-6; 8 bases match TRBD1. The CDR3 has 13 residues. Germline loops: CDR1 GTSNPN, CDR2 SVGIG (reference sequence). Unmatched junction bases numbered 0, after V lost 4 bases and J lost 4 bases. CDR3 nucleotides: TGTGCCTGGAACAGGGGGTATAATTCACCCCTCCACTTT. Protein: CAWNRGYNSPLHF.

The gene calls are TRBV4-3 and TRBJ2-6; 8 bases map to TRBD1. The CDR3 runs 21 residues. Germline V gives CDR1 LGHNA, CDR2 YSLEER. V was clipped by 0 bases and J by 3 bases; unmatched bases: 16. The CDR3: CASSQDLEQGVLKFGANVLTF. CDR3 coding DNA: TGCGCCAGCAGCCAAGATCTTGAACAGGGGGTCCTGAAATTTGGGGCCAACGTCCTGACTTTC.

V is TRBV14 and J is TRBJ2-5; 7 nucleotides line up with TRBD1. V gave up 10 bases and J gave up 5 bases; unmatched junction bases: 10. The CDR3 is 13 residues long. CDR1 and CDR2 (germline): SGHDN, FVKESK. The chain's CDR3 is CATLGGRGETQYF. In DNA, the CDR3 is TGTGCCACCCTAGGTGGCAGGGGGGAGACCCAGTACTTC.

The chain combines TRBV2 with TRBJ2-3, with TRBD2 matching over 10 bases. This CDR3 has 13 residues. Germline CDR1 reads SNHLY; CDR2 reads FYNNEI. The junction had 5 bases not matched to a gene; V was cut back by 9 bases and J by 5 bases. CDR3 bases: TGTGCCAGGAGCGGGGGGGCCGGAGATACGCAGTATTTT. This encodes CARSGGAGDTQYF.

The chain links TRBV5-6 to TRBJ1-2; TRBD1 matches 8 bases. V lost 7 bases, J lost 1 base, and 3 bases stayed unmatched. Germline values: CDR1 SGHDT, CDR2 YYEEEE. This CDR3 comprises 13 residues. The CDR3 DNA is TGTGCCAGCGCGGGACAGGATAACTATGGCTACACCTTC. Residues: CASAGQDNYGYTF.

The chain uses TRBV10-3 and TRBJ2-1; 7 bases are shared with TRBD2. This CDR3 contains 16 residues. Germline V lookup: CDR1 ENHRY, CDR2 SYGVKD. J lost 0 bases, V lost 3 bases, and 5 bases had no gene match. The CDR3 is CAISDWRGSSYNEQFF. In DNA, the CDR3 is TGTGCCATCAGTGACTGGCGGGGGAGCTCCTACAATGAGCAGTTCTTC.

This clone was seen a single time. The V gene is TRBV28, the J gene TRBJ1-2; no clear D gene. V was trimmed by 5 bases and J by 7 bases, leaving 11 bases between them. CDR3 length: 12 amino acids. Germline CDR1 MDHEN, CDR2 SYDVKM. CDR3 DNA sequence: TGTGCCAGCAGTCTCTGGACTGGTGGCTACACCTTC. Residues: CASSLWTGGYTF.

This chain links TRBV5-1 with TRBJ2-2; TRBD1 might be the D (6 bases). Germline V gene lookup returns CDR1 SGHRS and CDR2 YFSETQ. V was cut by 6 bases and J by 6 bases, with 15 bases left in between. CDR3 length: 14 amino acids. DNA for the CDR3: TGCGCCAGCAATCTAAATACAGGGTCCGGGGAGCTGTTTTTT. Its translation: CASNLNTGSGELFF.

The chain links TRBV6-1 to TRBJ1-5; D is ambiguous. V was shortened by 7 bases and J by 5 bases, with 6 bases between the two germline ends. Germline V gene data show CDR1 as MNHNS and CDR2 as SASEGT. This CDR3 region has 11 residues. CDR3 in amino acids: CASNADQPQHF. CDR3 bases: TGTGCCAGCAATGCGGATCAGCCCCAGCATTTT.

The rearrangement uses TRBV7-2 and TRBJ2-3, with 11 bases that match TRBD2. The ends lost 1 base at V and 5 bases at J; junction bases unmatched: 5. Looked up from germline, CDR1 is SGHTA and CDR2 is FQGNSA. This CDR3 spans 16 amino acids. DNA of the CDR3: TGTGCCAGCAGCTTAGGGCCTAGCGGGGGGATAGATACGCAGTATTTT. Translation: CASSLGPSGGIDTQYF.

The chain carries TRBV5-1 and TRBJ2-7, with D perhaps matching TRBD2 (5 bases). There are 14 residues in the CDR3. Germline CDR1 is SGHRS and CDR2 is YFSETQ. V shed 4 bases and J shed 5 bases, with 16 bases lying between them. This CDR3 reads CASSMEALGHEQYF. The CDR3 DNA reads TGCGCCAGCAGCATGGAAGCACTAGGCCACGAGCAGTACTTC.

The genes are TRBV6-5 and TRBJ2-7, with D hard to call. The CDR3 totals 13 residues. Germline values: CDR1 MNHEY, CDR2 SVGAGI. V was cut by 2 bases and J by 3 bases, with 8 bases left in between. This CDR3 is CASSYTPVYEQYF. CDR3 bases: TGTGCCAGCAGTTACACACCTGTCTACGAGCAGTACTTC.

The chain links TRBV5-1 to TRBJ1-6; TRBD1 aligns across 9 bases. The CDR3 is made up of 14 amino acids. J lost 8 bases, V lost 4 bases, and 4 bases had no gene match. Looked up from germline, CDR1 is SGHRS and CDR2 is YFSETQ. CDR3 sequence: CASSIQGADSPLHF. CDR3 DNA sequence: TGCGCCAGCAGCATACAGGGGGCGGATTCACCCCTCCACTTT.

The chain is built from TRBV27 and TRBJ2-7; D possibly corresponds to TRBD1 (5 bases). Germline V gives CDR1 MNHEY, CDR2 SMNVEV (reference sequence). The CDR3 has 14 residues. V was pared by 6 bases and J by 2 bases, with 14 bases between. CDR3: CASSPIQGAYEQYF. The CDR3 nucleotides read TGTGCCAGCAGCCCTATCCAAGGGGCCTACGAGCAGTACTTC.